The next 6 T cell receptor beta chains were all read from a single sample in a study of T cells in Graves' hyperthyroidism and ophthalmopathy. RNA transcripts gave rise to amplified TCR beta CDR3 regions. Primed by the HTBI set, a first-round RT-PCR was run on the TCR CDR3. One entry per CDR3 protein, called by TCRdb with MiXCR from the multiplex PCR reads. The data hold 700,000 or so distinct CDR3 sequences, with over 15% observed a single time. Sequencing was performed on blood. The receptors here all came from a man aged 18 to 29 with Graves' hyperthyroidism.

The chain joins TRBV4-1 to TRBJ2-7; D possibly corresponds to TRBD1 (5 bases). The CDR3 sequence is 15 residues long. V dropped 5 bases and J dropped 0 bases, with 14 bases sitting between them. Germline lookup yields CDR1 MGHRA and CDR2 YSYEKL. The CDR3 here is CASSVQGASSYEQYF. For the CDR3, the DNA is TGCGCCAGCAGCGTCCAGGGCGCGAGCTCCTACGAGCAGTACTTC.

This clonotype has a handful of counts. J is TRBJ2-5 and V is TRBV12-3 or TRBV12-4; the D is unclear. CDR3 length equals 12 residues. Trimming pared 5 bases from V and 5 bases from J, leaving 9 bases between. The CDR3 DNA reads TGTGCCAGCAGTCACGAGTGGGAGACCCAGTACTTC. Translated, it gives CASSHEWETQYF.

This clonotype appeared many times. The V gene is TRBV28, the J gene TRBJ2-1; 8 bases line up with TRBD2. Germline CDR1 is MDHEN and CDR2 is SYDVKM. The ends lost 6 bases at V and 6 bases at J; junction bases unmatched: 7. The CDR3 extends over 14 amino acids. In nucleotides, the CDR3 is TGTGCCAGCAGCACGGGACTAGGGGGCAATGAGCAGTTCTTC. This sequence encodes CASSTGLGGNEQFF.

This clonotype was recorded many times. V is TRBV28 and J is TRBJ1-2, with a possible D match to TRBD1 (5 bases). V was cut by 10 bases and J by 2 bases, with 20 bases left in between. Germline CDR1 reads MDHEN; CDR2 reads SYDVKM. This CDR3 is 15 amino acids long. This chain's CDR3 is CATPPDRGRNYGYTF. In DNA, the CDR3 is TGTGCCACACCCCCCGACCGGGGCAGGAACTATGGCTACACCTTC.

At least ten counts were recorded for this clonotype. The chain employs TRBV20-1 and TRBJ1-1; TRBD1 might be the D (5 bases). The CDR3 loop spans 18 amino acids. V lost 0 bases and J 0 bases, leaving 20 bases between the germline ends. Germline lookup yields CDR1 DFQATT and CDR2 SNEGSKA (reference sequence). CDR3 protein: CSARDCEGTAFLNTEAFF. The DNA for the CDR3 is TGCAGTGCTAGAGATTGCGAGGGGACGGCGTTTCTGAACACTGAAGCTTTCTTT.

Only a few counts were recorded for this clonotype. The rearrangement links TRBV6-2 or TRBV6-3 to TRBJ2-7, with D possibly TRBD1 on 6 matching bases. Trimming removed 6 bases at V and 2 bases at J, with 17 bases between. CDR1 and CDR2 (germline): MNHEY, SVGEGT. This CDR3 region has 15 residues. CDR3 DNA sequence: TGTGCCAGCAGACAGGGACCGAACGGGCCCTACGAGCAGTACTTC. Its protein is CASRQGPNGPYEQYF.